Sequencing of this T cell receptor beta chain was carried out in a study of regulatory T cells in long-lasting Graves disease. In the study overall: Antithyroid drugs had been taken by newly diagnosed Graves' patients for under 3 months.

Time point reported: newly diagnosed GD, antithyroid drugs for less than 3 months. The TCR library used RNA extracted from PBMCs. The germline V and J ends were trimmed by 1 base and 0 bases, with 12 bases remaining between them. Germline CDR1 is KGHDR and CDR2 is SFDVKD. The CDR3 extends over 18 amino acids. The TCR beta library used iRepertoire HTBI primers with Arm-PCR amplification of CDR3. From the multiplex PCR reads, TCRdb called clonotypes with MiXCR, one entry per CDR3 protein. The repertoire holds 200,000 to 250,000 distinct CDR3 sequences, with about 19% as singletons. This clonotype was counted at least ten times. These data were also reused for a study on T cells in Graves' hyperthyroidism and ophthalmopathy. That report notes: Stable hyperthyroidism was separated from ophthalmopathy by a model based on 13 V-J features.

This TCR was sampled from a woman in her twenties or thirties with Graves disease. The chain uses TRBV24-1 and TRBJ1-6; D is perhaps TRBD1 (5 bases). The input for sequencing was peripheral blood mononuclear cells (PBMCs), taken at new diagnosis, from a patient treated with antithyroid drugs. Written as DNA, the CDR3 is TGTGCCACCAGTGATTTCTTGGGGGACCGCTCCTATAATTCACCCCTCCACTTT. It translates to CATSDFLGDRSYNSPLHF.